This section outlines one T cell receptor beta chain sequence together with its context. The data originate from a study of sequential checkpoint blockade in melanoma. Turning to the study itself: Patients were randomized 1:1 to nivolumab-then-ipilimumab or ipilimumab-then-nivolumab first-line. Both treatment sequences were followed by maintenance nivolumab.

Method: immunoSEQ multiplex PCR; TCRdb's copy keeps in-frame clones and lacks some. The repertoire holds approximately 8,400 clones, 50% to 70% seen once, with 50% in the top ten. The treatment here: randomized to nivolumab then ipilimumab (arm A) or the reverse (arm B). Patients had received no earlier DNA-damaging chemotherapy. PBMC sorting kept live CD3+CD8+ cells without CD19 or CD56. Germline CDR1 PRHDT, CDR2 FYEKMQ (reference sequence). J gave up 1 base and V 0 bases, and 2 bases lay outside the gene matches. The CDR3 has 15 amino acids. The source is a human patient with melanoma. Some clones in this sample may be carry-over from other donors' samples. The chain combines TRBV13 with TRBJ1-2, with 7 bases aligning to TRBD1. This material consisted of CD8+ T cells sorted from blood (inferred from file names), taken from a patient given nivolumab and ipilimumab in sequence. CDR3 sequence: CASSLGQGNNYGYTF. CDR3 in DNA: TGTGCCAGCAGCTTAGGACAGGGGAATAACTATGGCTACACCTTC.